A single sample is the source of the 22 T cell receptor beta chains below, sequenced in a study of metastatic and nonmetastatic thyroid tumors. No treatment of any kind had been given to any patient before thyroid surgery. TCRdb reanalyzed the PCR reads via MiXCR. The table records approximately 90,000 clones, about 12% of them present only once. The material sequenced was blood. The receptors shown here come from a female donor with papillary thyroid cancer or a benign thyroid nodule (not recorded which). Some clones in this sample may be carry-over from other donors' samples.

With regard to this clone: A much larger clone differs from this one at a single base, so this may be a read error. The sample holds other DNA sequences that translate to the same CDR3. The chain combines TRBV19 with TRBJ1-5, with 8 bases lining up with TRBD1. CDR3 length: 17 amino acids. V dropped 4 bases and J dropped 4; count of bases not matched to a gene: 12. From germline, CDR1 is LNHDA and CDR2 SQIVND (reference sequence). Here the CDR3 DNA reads TGTGCCAGTAGTAGCACAGGGGGACGAGATAGTAATCAGCCCCAGCATTTT. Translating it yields CASSSTGGRDSNQPQHF.

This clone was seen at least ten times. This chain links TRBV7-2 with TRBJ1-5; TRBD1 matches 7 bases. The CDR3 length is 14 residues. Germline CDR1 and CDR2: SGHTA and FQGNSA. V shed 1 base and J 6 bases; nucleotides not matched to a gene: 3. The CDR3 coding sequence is TGTGCCAGCAGCTTAGTAGACAGGGCTCAGCCCCAGCATTTT. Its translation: CASSLVDRAQPQHF.

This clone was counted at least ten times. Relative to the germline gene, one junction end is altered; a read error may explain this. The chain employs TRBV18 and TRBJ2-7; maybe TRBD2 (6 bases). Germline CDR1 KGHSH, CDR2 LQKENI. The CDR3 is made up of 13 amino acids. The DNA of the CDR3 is TGTGCCAGCTCACGACGGGACTCCCACGAGCAGTACTTC. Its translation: CASSRRDSHEQYF. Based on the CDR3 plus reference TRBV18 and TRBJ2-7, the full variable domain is NAGVMQNPRHLVRRRGQEARLRCSPMKGHSHVYWYRQLPEEGLKFMVYLQKENIIDESGMPKERFSAEFPKEGPSILRIQQVVRGDSAAYFCASSRRDSHEQYFGPGTRLTVT.

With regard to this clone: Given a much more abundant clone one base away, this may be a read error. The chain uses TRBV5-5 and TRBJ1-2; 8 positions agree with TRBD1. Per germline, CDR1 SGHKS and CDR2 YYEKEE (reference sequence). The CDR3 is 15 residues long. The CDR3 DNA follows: TGTGCCAGCGGCTTCGGGACAGGCATATTGCCTGGCTACACCTTC. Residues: CASGFGTGILPGYTF.

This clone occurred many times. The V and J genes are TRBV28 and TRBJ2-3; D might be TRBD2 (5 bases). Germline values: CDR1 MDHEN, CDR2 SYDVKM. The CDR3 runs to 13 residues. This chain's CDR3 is CAVQRESTDTQYF. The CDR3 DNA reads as TGTGCTGTCCAGAGGGAGAGCACAGATACGCAGTATTTT.

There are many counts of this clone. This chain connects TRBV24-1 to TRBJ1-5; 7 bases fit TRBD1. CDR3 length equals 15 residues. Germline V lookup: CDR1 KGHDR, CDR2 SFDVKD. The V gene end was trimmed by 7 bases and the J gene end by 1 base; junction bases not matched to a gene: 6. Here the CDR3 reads CATSEQGPSNQPQHF. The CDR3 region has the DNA TGTGCCACCAGCGAACAGGGGCCAAGCAATCAGCCCCAGCATTTT.

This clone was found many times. The CDR3 DNA reads TGCGCCAGCAGCTTAGGGACAGGAACCACAGATACGCAGTATTTT. It yields the protein CASSLGTGTTDTQYF. J is TRBJ2-3 and V is TRBV5-1; 8 bases fit TRBD1. The junction had 4 bases not matched to a gene; V was cut back by 2 bases and J by 2 bases. The CDR3 is 15 residues long. From germline, CDR1 is SGHRS and CDR2 YFSETQ. Filled out from reference TRBV5-1 and TRBJ2-3, the complete variable domain reads KAGVTQTPRYLIKTRGQQVTLSCSPISGHRSVSWYQQTPGQGLQFLFEYFSETQRNKGNFPGRFSGRQFSNSRSEMNVSTLELGDSALYLCASSLGTGTTDTQYFGPGTRLTVL.

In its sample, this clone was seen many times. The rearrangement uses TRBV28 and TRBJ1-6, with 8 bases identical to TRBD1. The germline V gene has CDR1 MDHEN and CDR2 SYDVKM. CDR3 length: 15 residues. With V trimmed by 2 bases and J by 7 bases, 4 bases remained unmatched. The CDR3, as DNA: TGTGCCAGCAGTTTAACCGGGACAGGCAATTCACCCCTCCACTTT. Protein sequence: CASSLTGTGNSPLHF.

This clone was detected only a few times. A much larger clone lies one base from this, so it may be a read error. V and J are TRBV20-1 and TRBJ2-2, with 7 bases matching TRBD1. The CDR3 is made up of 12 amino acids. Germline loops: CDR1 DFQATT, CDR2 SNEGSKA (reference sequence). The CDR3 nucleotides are TGCAGTTCTAGACAGGGTTCCGGGGAGCTGTTTTTT. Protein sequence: CSSRQGSGELFF.

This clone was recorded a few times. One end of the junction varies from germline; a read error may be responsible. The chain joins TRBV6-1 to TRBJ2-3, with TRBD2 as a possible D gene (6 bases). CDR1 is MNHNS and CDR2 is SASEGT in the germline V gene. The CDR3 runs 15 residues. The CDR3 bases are TGTTCCAGCAGTGAAGCGGGCGTGAGGTCAGATACGCAGTATTTT. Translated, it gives CSSSEAGVRSDTQYF.

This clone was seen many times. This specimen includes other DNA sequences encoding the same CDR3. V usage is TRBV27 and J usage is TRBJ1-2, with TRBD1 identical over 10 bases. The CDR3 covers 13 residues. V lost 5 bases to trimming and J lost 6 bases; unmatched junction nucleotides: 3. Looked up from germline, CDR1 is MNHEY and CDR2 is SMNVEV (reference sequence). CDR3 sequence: CASSLGTGDGYTF. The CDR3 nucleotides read TGTGCCAGCAGTCTCGGGACAGGGGATGGCTACACCTTC.

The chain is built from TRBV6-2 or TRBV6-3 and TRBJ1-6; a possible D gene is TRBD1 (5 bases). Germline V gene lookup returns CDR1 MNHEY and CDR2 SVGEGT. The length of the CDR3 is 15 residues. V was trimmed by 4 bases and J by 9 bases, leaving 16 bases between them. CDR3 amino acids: CASSWGREGLSPLHF. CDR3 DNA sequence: TGTGCCAGCAGTTGGGGCAGGGAAGGCCTTTCACCCCTCCACTTT.

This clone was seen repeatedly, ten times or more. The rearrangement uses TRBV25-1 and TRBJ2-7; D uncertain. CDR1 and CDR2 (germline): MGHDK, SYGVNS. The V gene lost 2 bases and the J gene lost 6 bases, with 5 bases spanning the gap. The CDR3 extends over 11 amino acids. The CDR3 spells CASSEVGEQYF. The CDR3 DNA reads TGTGCCAGCAGTGAAGTTGGCGAGCAGTACTTC.

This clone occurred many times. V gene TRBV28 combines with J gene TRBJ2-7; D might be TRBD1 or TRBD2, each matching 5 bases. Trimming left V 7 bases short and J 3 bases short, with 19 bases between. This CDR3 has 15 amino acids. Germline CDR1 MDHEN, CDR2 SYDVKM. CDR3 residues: CASINPGTAGYEQYF. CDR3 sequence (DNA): TGTGCCAGCATCAACCCCGGGACCGCGGGCTACGAGCAGTACTTC.

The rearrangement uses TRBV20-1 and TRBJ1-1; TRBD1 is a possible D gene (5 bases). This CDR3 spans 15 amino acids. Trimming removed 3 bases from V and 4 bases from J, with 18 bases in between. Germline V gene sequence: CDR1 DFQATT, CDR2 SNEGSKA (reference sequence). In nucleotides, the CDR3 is TGCAGTGCTAGTCCTAATGGGGCGGTCGGCACTGAAGCTTTCTTT. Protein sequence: CSASPNGAVGTEAFF.

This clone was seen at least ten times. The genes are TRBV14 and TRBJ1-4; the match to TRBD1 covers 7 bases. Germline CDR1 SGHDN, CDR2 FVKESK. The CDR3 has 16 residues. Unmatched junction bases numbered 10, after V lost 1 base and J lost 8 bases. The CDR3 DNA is TGTGCCAGCAGCCAAGTACCCCCAGGGGGAGTCGAAAAACTGTTTTTT. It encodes CASSQVPPGGVEKLFF. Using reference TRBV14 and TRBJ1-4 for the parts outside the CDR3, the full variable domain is EAGVTQFPSHSVIEKGQTVTLRCDPISGHDNLYWYRRVMGKEIKFLLHFVKESKQDESGMPNNRFLAERTGGTYSTLKVQPAELEDSGVYFCASSQVPPGGVEKLFFGSGTQLSVL.

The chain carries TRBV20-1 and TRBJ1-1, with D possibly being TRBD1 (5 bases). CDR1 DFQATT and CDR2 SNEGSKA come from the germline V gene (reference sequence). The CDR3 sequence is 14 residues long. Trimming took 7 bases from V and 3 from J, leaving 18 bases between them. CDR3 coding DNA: TGCAGTGTACGGGACGTCCTAAGGGACACTGAAGCTTTCTTT. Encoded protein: CSVRDVLRDTEAFF.

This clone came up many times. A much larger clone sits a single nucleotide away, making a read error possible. CDR3 DNA: TGTGCCAGCAGTTTACGAGTTGGCACCTGGGGGCGGACAGGCGAGAAAGAGACCCAGTACTTC. Translation gives CASSLRVGTWGRTGEKETQYF. This chain connects TRBV12-3 or TRBV12-4 to TRBJ2-5; TRBD1 agrees at 7 bases. Germline trimming cut 2 bases from V and 3 bases from J; bases unmatched to any gene: 24. CDR3 length: 21 amino acids.

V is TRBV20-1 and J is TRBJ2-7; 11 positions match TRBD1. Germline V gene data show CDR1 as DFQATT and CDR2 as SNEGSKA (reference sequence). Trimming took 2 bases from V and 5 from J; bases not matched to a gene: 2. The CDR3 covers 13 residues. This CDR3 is CSARKGQGDEQYF. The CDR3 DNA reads TGCAGTGCTAGAAAGGGACAGGGGGACGAGCAGTACTTC.

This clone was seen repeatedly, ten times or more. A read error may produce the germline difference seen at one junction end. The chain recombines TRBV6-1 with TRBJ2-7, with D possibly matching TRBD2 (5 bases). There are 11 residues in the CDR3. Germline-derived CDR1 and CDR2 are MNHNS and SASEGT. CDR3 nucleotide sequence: TGTGCCAGCGGTGAGGGTAACGAGCAGTACTTC. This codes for CASGEGNEQYF.

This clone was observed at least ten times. This CDR3 is CAISDSGRTTDTQYF. CDR3 in DNA: TGTGCCATCAGTGACAGCGGGAGAACAACAGATACGCAGTATTTT. The chain links TRBV10-3 to TRBJ2-3; TRBD2 aligns across 8 bases. The J segment lost 3 bases and the V segment lost 3 bases, leaving 5 bases of the junction unmatched. Germline lookup yields CDR1 ENHRY and CDR2 SYGVKD. CDR3 length: 15 amino acids.

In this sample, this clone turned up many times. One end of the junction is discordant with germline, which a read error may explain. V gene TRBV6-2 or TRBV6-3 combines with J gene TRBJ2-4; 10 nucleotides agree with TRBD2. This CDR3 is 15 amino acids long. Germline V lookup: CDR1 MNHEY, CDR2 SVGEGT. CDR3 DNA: TGTGCCACCAGTTCCAGAGCGGGAGGGCCTAACATTCAGTACTTC. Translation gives CATSSRAGGPNIQYF.